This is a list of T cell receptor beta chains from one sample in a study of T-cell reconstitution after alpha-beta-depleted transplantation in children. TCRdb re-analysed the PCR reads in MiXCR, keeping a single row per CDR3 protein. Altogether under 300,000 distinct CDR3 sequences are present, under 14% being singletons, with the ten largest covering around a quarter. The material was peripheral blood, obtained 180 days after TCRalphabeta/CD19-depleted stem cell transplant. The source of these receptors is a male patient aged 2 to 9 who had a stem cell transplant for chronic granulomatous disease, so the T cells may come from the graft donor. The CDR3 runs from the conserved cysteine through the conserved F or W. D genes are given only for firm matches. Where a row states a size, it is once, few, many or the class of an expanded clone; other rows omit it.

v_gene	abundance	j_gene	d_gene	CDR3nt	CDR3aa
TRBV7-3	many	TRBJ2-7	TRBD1	TGTGCCAGCAGCCCCGGACAGGGTCAAGAGCAGTACTTC	CASSPGQGQEQYF
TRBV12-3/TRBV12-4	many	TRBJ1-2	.	TGTGCCAGCAGTTTAAGTTGGGGGGGTGAGAACTATGGCTACACCTTC	CASSLSWGGENYGYTF
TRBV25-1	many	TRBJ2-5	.	TGTGCCAGCAGTGAATTACGGAGTGCCTCACAAGAGACCCAGTACTTC	CASSELRSASQETQYF
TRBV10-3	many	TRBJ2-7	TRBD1	TGTGCCATCAGAATAGGGACAGGGACTTACGAGCAGTACTTC	CAIRIGTGTYEQYF
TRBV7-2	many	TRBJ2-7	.	TGTGCCAGCAGCCACCTTATGCGGGGCGGGTGGGAGCAGTACTTC	CASSHLMRGGWEQYF
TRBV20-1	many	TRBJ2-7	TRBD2	TGCAGTGCTAGGTCGCGGGAGGGGATCTACGAGCAGTACTTC	CSARSREGIYEQYF
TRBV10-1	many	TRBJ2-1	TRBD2	TGCGCCAGCAGTGAAGGCGGGAGAAATGAGCAGTTCTTC	CASSEGGRNEQFF
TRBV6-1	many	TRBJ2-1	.	TGTGCCAGCAGTGTCAGGGTTCGATTGGAGCAGTTCTTC	CASSVRVRLEQFF
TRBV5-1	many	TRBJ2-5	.	TGCGCCAGCAGCCCGTCGACTAACCAAGAGACCCAGTACTTC	CASSPSTNQETQYF
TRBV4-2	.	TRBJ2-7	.	TGTGCCAGCAGCCCCGGGATCCTCTGCCCCTTCTACGAGCAGTACTTC	CASSPGILCPFYEQYF
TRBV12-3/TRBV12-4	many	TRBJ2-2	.	TGTGCCAGCAGTCCTTTCGTGGAGCTGTTTTTT	CASSPFVELFF
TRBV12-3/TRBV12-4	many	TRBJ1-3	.	TGTGCCAGCAGGCCAGGGACTGACACCATATATTTT	CASRPGTDTIYF
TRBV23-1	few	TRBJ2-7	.	TGCGCCAGCGCGAGGGGCCTAGCGAGTGTCGAGCAGTACTTC	CASARGLASVEQYF
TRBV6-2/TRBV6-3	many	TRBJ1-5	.	TGTGCCAGCAGTCCTGCCCAGGGAGTGATTAGCAATCAGCCCCAGCATTTT	CASSPAQGVISNQPQHF
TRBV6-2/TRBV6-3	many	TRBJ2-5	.	TGTGCCAGCATGATTAGAGTAGGAGAGACCCAGTACTTC	CASMIRVGETQYF
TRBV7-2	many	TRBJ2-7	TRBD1	TGTGCCAGCAGCTTGTTCCCGGACAGGGGGCTCTACGAGCAGTACTTC	CASSLFPDRGLYEQYF
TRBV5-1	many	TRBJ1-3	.	TGCGCCAGCAGCTTGAGGCCGGGCTCTGGAAACACCATATATTTT	CASSLRPGSGNTIYF
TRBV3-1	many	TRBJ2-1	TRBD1	TGTGCCAGCAGCCGGGAGGGACAGGGGGTTTACAATGAGCAGTTCTTC	CASSREGQGVYNEQFF
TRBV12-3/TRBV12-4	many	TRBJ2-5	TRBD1	TGTGCCAGCAGCCCGACAGGGGGAGAGACCCAGTACTTC	CASSPTGGETQYF
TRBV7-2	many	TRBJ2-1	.	TGTGCCAGCAGCACAGGCGGCGAGCAGTTCTTC	CASSTGGEQFF
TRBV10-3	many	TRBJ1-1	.	TGTGCCATCAGTGCCGAAGGGACGGGGGTGGGCACTGAAGCTTTCTTT	CAISAEGTGVGTEAFF
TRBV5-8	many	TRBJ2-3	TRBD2	TGTGCCAGCAGTTCACTAGCGGGAGGCGCAGATACGCAGTATTTT	CASSSLAGGADTQYF
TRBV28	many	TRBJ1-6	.	TGTGCCAGCAGGGGAGCAGGGCGCTATAATTCACCCCTCCACTTT	CASRGAGRYNSPLHF